This T cell receptor (beta chain) was observed in a study of cytomegalovirus exposure and HLA in healthy donors. Repertoires were generated with immunoSEQ multiplex PCR, while TCRdb's copy carries only in-frame clones and drops some. The sample holds around 300,000 clones; 75% to 90% are singletons and the top ten take roughly 1.2%. Sample: PBMCs. The TCR sequence derives from a woman in her twenties or thirties in good health and CMV-seropositive.

The DNA of the CDR3 is TGTGCCAGCAGCTTGGGGTTTGGCAATGAGCAGTTCTTC. It is translated as CASSLGFGNEQFF. V usage is TRBV11-2 and J usage is TRBJ2-1; no definite D call. V gave up 3 bases and J gave up 6 bases, with 9 bases separating them. Per the germline V gene, CDR1 is SGHAT and CDR2 is FQNNGV. This CDR3 comprises 13 residues.